This T cell receptor beta chain was retrieved from a study of shared clonotypes between healthy human individuals. Germline loops: CDR1 SQVTM, CDR2 ANQGSEA. V trimming: 7 bases; J trimming: 0 bases; junction bases outside the gene matches: 11. The CDR3 totals 17 residues. Replicate PCRs run on sorted subsets employed about 220 ng DNA, approximately 30,000 T cell genomes. Profiled with immunoSEQ multiplex PCR; TCRdb holds only in-frame clones, not every one. The sample lists around 1,900,000 clones, about 94% occurring once. CD45RO-negative, CCR7-positively selected cells formed the naive CD8 fraction, excluding terminally differentiated effector memory CD45RA+ cells. All of the donors resided in Nashville, Tennessee, and each was a Caucasian adult.

Material: naive CD8+ T cells from PBMCs. The sequence came from a man younger than 35 in good health. Some clones in this sample may be carry-over from other donors' samples. The chain has TRBV29-1 and TRBJ2-1; 11 bases align to TRBD2. CDR3 nucleotides: TGCAGCGCGAGGGGACTAGCGGAAACGAGCTCCTACAATGAGCAGTTCTTC. Protein sequence: CSARGLAETSSYNEQFF.